The 32 T cell receptor beta chains given below trace back to one sample, sequenced in a study of shared T cell receptors in the human thymus. Profiled with immunoSEQ multiplex PCR; TCRdb holds only in-frame clones, not every one. In the table there are hundreds of thousands of clones, about 90% of which are singletons. This same sample was also taken into another study, of human thymus T cells.

The specimen was thymocytes. The origin of the receptors is a boy less than two years old with a congenital heart defect.

The chain employs TRBV9 and TRBJ1-2; D is undetermined. Trimming shortened V by 0 bases and J by 7 bases, and 13 bases separated the two germline ends. The CDR3 extends over 14 amino acids. Germline assignment: CDR1 SGDLS and CDR2 YYNGEE. The CDR3 DNA sequence: TGTGCCAGCAGCGTAGGGAATATCGCGGGTGGCTACACCTTC. Its translation: CASSVGNIAGGYTF.

J is TRBJ1-5 and V is TRBV6-6; D is uncertain. Trimming shortened V by 4 bases and J by 3 bases, and 13 bases separated the two germline ends. The CDR3 has 15 amino acids. Germline V gene lookup returns CDR1 MNHNY and CDR2 SVGAGI (reference sequence). CDR3 loop: CASSCHPGYNQPQHF. CDR3 nucleotide sequence: TGTGCCAGCAGTTGCCACCCAGGTTACAATCAGCCCCAGCATTTT.

The chain couples TRBV7-9 to TRBJ2-1; 13 bases align to TRBD2. The CDR3 runs to 17 residues. Trimming cost V 3 bases and J 6 bases; bases outside gene matches: 8. Germline CDR1 reads SEHNR; CDR2 reads FQNEAQ (reference sequence). CDR3 sequence: CASSFPWTSGGPNEQFF. As DNA, the CDR3 is TGTGCCAGCAGCTTCCCGTGGACTAGCGGGGGTCCCAATGAGCAGTTCTTC.

In its sample, this clone was seen a few times. The chain carries TRBV29-1 and TRBJ1-1; D perhaps matches TRBD1 (5 bases). Germline CDR1 reads SQVTM; CDR2 reads ANQGSEA. Deletions cut 5 bases from V and 5 bases from J, with 27 bases between. CDR3 length: 17 residues. The CDR3 bases are TGCAGCGTTCAACTCGACTCCGGGGGGACCGGAGTTACTGAAGCTTTCTTT. This sequence encodes CSVQLDSGGTGVTEAFF.

V and J are TRBV4-3 and TRBJ2-3; TRBD2 matches 12 bases. Trimming cost V 4 bases and J 4 bases; bases outside gene matches: 6. Germline CDR1 and CDR2: LGHNA and YSLEER. The CDR3 consists of 16 residues. CDR3 amino acids: CASSPRTSGGSDTQYF. Written as DNA, the CDR3 is TGCGCCAGCAGCCCCCGTACTAGCGGGGGGTCAGATACGCAGTATTTT.

The chain recombines TRBV10-3 with TRBJ2-3; D unclear. Trimming pared 3 bases from V and 0 bases from J, leaving 13 bases between. From germline, CDR1 is ENHRY and CDR2 SYGVKD. This CDR3 is built from 16 residues. The CDR3 loop is CAISDRLLPSTDTQYF. The CDR3 DNA follows: TGTGCCATCAGTGACAGACTCCTACCTAGCACAGATACGCAGTATTTT.

The genes are TRBV7-3 and TRBJ1-4, with D unclear. This CDR3 region has 17 residues. Trimming took off 10 bases at V and 0 bases at J, with 21 bases between the two ends. Germline CDR1 and CDR2: SGHTA and FQGTGA. Here the CDR3 DNA reads TGTGCCACCCATTATTGCCGAATGGACTCAACTAATGAAAAACTGTTTTTT. Its translation: CATHYCRMDSTNEKLFF.

V is TRBV11-2 and J is TRBJ1-1; possibly TRBD1 for D (5 bases). V lost 3 bases and J 11 bases, leaving 16 bases between the germline ends. Germline CDR1 is SGHAT and CDR2 is FQNNGV. This CDR3 has 13 residues. The chain's CDR3 is CASSFPRAGRAFF. The CDR3 region has the DNA TGTGCCAGCAGCTTTCCCAGGGCAGGGCGGGCTTTCTTT.

The V call is TRBV19, the J call TRBJ2-2; 7 positions match TRBD1. Trimming removed 5 bases from V and 6 bases from J; junction bases left unmatched: 12. The germline gives CDR1 LNHDA, CDR2 SQIVND (reference sequence). This CDR3 has 16 residues. Here the CDR3 reads CASSAPWARGSGELFF. The CDR3 nucleotides read TGTGCCAGTAGTGCGCCCTGGGCCAGGGGGTCCGGGGAGCTGTTTTTT.

The chain carries TRBV6-4 and TRBJ2-2; D possibly corresponds to TRBD1 (5 bases). There are 15 residues in the CDR3. V shed 6 bases and J shed 6 bases, with 17 bases lying between them. The germline CDR1 and CDR2 sequences are MRHNA and SNTAGT. CDR3 nucleotide sequence: TGTGCCAGCAGACGGACCGACAGTCCAGCCGGGGAGCTGTTTTTT. It codes for CASRRTDSPAGELFF.

This CDR3 is CASSYRGWIPGELFF. CDR3 in DNA: TGTGCCAGCAGTTACCGGGGTTGGATCCCCGGGGAGCTGTTTTTT. The rearrangement joins TRBV6-5 to TRBJ2-2, with D perhaps matching TRBD2 (5 bases). CDR3 length equals 15 residues. Per the germline V gene, CDR1 is MNHEY and CDR2 is SVGAGI. V was clipped by 2 bases and J by 6 bases, with 13 bases between them.

The chain couples TRBV6-1 to TRBJ2-3; 13 bases map to TRBD2. Germline CDR1 MNHNS, CDR2 SASEGT. CDR3 length: 16 residues. After removal of 4 bases from V and 4 bases from J, the junction contained 5 bases not matched to a gene. CDR3 sequence (DNA): TGTGCCAGCAGTGGCTGGACTAGCGGGAGCCCAGATACGCAGTATTTT. This sequence encodes CASSGWTSGSPDTQYF.

The chain is built from TRBV19 and TRBJ1-2; a weak D match, TRBD1 (6 bases). This CDR3 is built from 18 residues. Germline-derived CDR1 and CDR2 are LNHDA and SQIVND (reference sequence). V was trimmed by 4 bases and J by 9 bases, leaving 30 bases between them. CDR3 loop: CASSRQALVVPFSMSYTF. The CDR3 region has the DNA TGTGCCAGTAGTAGACAGGCCCTGGTTGTCCCCTTCTCTATGAGCTACACCTTC.

The chain employs TRBV10-3 and TRBJ2-7; D possibly corresponds to TRBD2 (6 bases). The CDR3 is made up of 15 amino acids. Germline-derived CDR1 and CDR2 are ENHRY and SYGVKD. V shed 2 bases and J shed 0 bases, with 11 bases lying between them. Written as DNA, the CDR3 is TGTGCCATCAGTGAGAGGGGAGGAAGCTCCTACGAGCAGTACTTC. It specifies CAISERGGSSYEQYF.

The J gene is TRBJ1-2, the V gene TRBV5-1; D is unresolved. This CDR3 is built from 15 residues. Germline V lookup: CDR1 SGHRS, CDR2 YFSETQ. V was clipped by 0 bases and J by 8 bases, with 17 bases between them. The CDR3 is CASSLGCGGGCGYTF. The CDR3 coding sequence is TGCGCCAGCAGCTTGGGGTGCGGAGGCGGGTGCGGCTACACCTTC.

V usage is TRBV13 and J usage is TRBJ2-7, with TRBD1 matching over 9 bases. The CDR3 sequence is 15 residues long. The germline gives CDR1 PRHDT, CDR2 FYEKMQ (reference sequence). V was pared by 5 bases and J by 2 bases, with 7 bases of the junction left unmatched. The CDR3 region is CASSGTGGATYEQYF. Written as DNA, the CDR3 is TGTGCCAGCAGCGGAACAGGGGGCGCGACCTACGAGCAGTACTTC.

The V call is TRBV27, the J call TRBJ2-7; TRBD2 matches 10 bases. Unmatched junction bases numbered 19, after V lost 4 bases and J lost 7 bases. The CDR3 covers 18 residues. Germline CDR1 is MNHEY and CDR2 is SMNVEV (reference sequence). The CDR3 spells CASSSPDWWERGGKEQYF. The CDR3 coding sequence is TGTGCCAGCAGTTCGCCCGACTGGTGGGAGCGGGGGGGTAAAGAGCAGTACTTC.

The V gene is TRBV15, the J gene TRBJ1-2; 7 bases line up with TRBD1. The CDR3 sequence is 13 residues long. Trimming removed 3 bases from V and 5 bases from J; junction bases left unmatched: 3. Germline CDR1 LNHNV, CDR2 YYDKDF (reference sequence). DNA for the CDR3: TGTGCCACCAGCAGTAGACAGGGATATGGCTACACCTTC. It codes for CATSSRQGYGYTF.

J is TRBJ2-2 and V is TRBV5-1; the D is unclear. The V gene lost 0 bases and the J gene lost 3 bases, with 6 bases spanning the gap. The CDR3 extends over 14 amino acids. Germline V gene data show CDR1 as SGHRS and CDR2 as YFSETQ. The DNA of the CDR3 is TGCGCCAGCAGCTTGGGCAGATACACCGGGGAGCTGTTTTTT. Protein sequence: CASSLGRYTGELFF.

The chain links TRBV4-3 to TRBJ2-1, with D maybe TRBD1 (7 bases). The CDR3 contains 16 residues. Trimming took off 0 bases at V and 8 bases at J, with 17 bases between the two ends. The V gene's germline CDR1 is LGHNA and CDR2 YSLEER. The CDR3 DNA reads TGCGCCAGCAGCCAAGATTCGGGCAGGGGGGTCGATGAGCAGTTCTTC. Translation: CASSQDSGRGVDEQFF.

The rearrangement joins TRBV7-3 to TRBJ2-2; D gene unclear. V dropped 1 base and J dropped 0 bases, with 9 bases sitting between them. The germline CDR1 and CDR2 sequences are SGHTA and FQGTGA. This CDR3 region has 16 residues. The CDR3 region has the DNA TGTGCCAGCAGCTTAAGGCCCAGGCCGAACACCGGGGAGCTGTTTTTT. Translating gives CASSLRPRPNTGELFF.

CDR3 sequence: CASSQSTSGAIITQYF. CDR3 DNA sequence: TGCGCCAGCAGCCAGTCGACTAGCGGGGCGATTATTACGCAGTATTTT. The V and J genes are TRBV4-3 and TRBJ2-3, with 11 bases that match TRBD2. The CDR3 covers 16 residues. Germline assignment: CDR1 LGHNA and CDR2 YSLEER. Germline trimming cut 3 bases from V and 8 bases from J; bases unmatched to any gene: 10.

This chain links TRBV18 with TRBJ1-5, with D possibly being TRBD1 (6 bases). V was shortened by 3 bases and J by 0 bases, with 12 bases between the two germline ends. The germline V gene encodes CDR1 KGHSH and CDR2 LQKENI. This CDR3 spans 16 amino acids. Here the CDR3 DNA reads TGTGCCAGCTCACCTTTTAACAGGGATAGCAATCAGCCCCAGCATTTT. It translates to CASSPFNRDSNQPQHF.

This chain joins TRBV15 and TRBJ1-1; the D is unclear. CDR1 LNHNV and CDR2 YYDKDF come from the germline V gene (reference sequence). The CDR3 loop spans 12 amino acids. Between the trimmed V and J ends, which lost 4 bases and 3 bases, there was a span of 6 bases. CDR3 DNA: TGTGCCACCAGCAATACGGACACTGAAGCTTTCTTT. Its translation is CATSNTDTEAFF.

The rearrangement links TRBV10-3 to TRBJ2-1; 11 nucleotides align to TRBD2. The V gene's germline CDR1 is ENHRY and CDR2 SYGVKD. Trimming took 9 bases from V and 6 from J; bases not matched to a gene: 4. This CDR3 is 13 amino acids long. CDR3 DNA sequence: TGTGCCATTGGACTAGCGGGTCTCAATGAGCAGTTCTTC. This encodes CAIGLAGLNEQFF.

This clone was observed a single time. The chain employs TRBV11-2 and TRBJ2-5; D perhaps matches TRBD1 (6 bases). Germline loops: CDR1 SGHAT, CDR2 FQNNGV. Trimming removed 1 base at V and 3 bases at J, with 21 bases between. The CDR3 is made up of 18 amino acids. In DNA form, the CDR3 reads TGTGCCAGCAGCTTAGTCCGGCGAGACAGGTGGGGAAAAGAGACCCAGTACTTC. It specifies CASSLVRRDRWGKETQYF.

The CDR3 coding sequence is TGTGCCAGCAGCAAAGGACAGGCCCCCAATCAGCCCCAGCATTTT. Translated, it gives CASSKGQAPNQPQHF. J is TRBJ1-5 and V is TRBV5-6; 7 bases line up with TRBD1. The CDR3 sequence is 15 residues long. Germline V gene lookup returns CDR1 SGHDT and CDR2 YYEEEE. The V segment lost 4 bases and the J segment 3 bases; nucleotides outside the gene matches: 7. The variable domain in full, with the rest retrieved from reference TRBV5-6 and TRBJ1-5, is DAGVTQSPTHLIKTRGQQVTLRCSPKSGHDTVSWYQQALGQGPQFIFQYYEEEERQRGNFPDRFSGHQFPNYSSELNVNALLLGDSALYLCASSKGQAPNQPQHFGDGTRLSIL.

The chain is built from TRBV28 and TRBJ1-1; a possible D gene is TRBD1 (6 bases). The CDR3 is 16 amino acids. Per germline, CDR1 MDHEN and CDR2 SYDVKM. Trimming stripped 6 bases from V and 2 bases from J, with 19 bases between. The CDR3 DNA follows: TGTGCCAGCAGGCAGATCAACAGGGCAAGCAACACTGAAGCTTTCTTT. Encoded protein: CASRQINRASNTEAFF.

The chain combines TRBV19 with TRBJ2-7, with D unclear. Germline V CDR1 and CDR2: LNHDA, SQIVND (reference sequence). Trimming took off 4 bases at V and 2 bases at J, with 12 bases between the two ends. The length of the CDR3 is 14 residues. CDR3 nucleotides: TGTGCCAGTAGTAACCCCCCTCAGGCCTACGAGCAGTACTTC. Translating gives CASSNPPQAYEQYF.

The chain joins TRBV27 to TRBJ2-7; D might be TRBD1 (5 bases). This CDR3 contains 14 residues. Germline V CDR1 and CDR2: MNHEY, SMNVEV (reference sequence). Deletions cut 5 bases from V and 0 bases from J, with 11 bases between. The CDR3 nucleotides read TGTGCCAGCAGTGACTCGGACACCTCCTACGAGCAGTACTTC. It translates to CASSDSDTSYEQYF.

The chain recombines TRBV4-1 with TRBJ2-7, with D tentatively TRBD1 (7 bases). V was clipped by 1 base and J by 3 bases, with 10 bases between them. The length of the CDR3 is 14 residues. Germline CDR1 reads MGHRA; CDR2 reads YSYEKL. The chain's CDR3 is CASSQGRDSYEQYF. The CDR3 DNA reads as TGCGCCAGCAGCCAAGGGAGGGACAGCTACGAGCAGTACTTC.

The V and J genes are TRBV7-2 and TRBJ1-5, with D unclear. This CDR3 has 15 residues. Germline V gives CDR1 SGHTA, CDR2 FQGNSA. V lost 0 bases and J 5 bases, leaving 11 bases between the germline ends. The CDR3 here is CASSLATSEYQPQHF. CDR3 nucleotide sequence: TGTGCCAGCAGCTTAGCGACGAGCGAATATCAGCCCCAGCATTTT.